This is a list of T cell receptor beta chains from one sample in a study of response to subunit inactivated influenza vaccine. TCRdb itself ran the RT-PCR reads through MiXCR, one entry per CDR3 protein. Of about 800,000 distinct CDR3 sequences in the sample, around 20% were seen once. Sequencing was performed on PBMCs from blood, taken more than 4 days after vaccination. The receptors were gathered from a man aged 50-60 years who received an inactivated influenza vaccine. Both conserved end residues are part of each CDR3. The D gene is left open where the match is weak. Rows may omit the clone size; those that give it use once, few, many or a size class.

TRBV7-2	NA	many	TRBJ2-5	CASSFAEETQYF	TGTGCCAGCAGCTTCGCAGAAGAGACCCAGTACTTC
TRBV20-1	NA	few	TRBJ2-7	CSARLYPYEQYF	TGCAGTGCCCGACTTTATCCCTACGAGCAGTACTTC
TRBV10-3	NA	few	TRBJ2-3	CAISENLYTQYF	TGTGCCATCAGTGAGAATTTATATACGCAGTATTTT
TRBV10-3	NA	NA	TRBJ1-2	CAISEWAAYGYTF	TGTGCCATCAGTGAGTGGGCAGCTTATGGCTACACCTTC
TRBV5-4	NA	NA	TRBJ2-7	CASSPPGTQLEQYF	TGTGCCAGCAGCCCACCCGGGACCCAGCTCGAGCAGTACTTC
TRBV18	TRBD2	NA	TRBJ2-3	CASSPNPGLAGADTQYF	TGTGCCAGCTCACCCAACCCAGGACTAGCGGGAGCAGATACGCAGTATTTT
TRBV4-3	NA	NA	TRBJ2-2	CASSPSLSTVRTGELFF	TGCGCCAGCAGCCCGTCCCTTTCGACAGTTCGCACCGGGGAGCTGTTTTTT
TRBV25-1	NA	NA	TRBJ2-2	CASSDKGRNTGELFF	TGTGCCAGCAGTGATAAGGGGCGGAACACCGGGGAGCTGTTTTTT
TRBV29-1	TRBD1	NA	TRBJ2-5	CSVRDRLQETQYF	TGCAGCGTGCGGGACAGGCTACAAGAGACCCAGTACTTC
TRBV2	NA	few	TRBJ2-2	CASNVRKNTGELFF	TGTGCCAGCAACGTACGGAAGAACACCGGGGAGCTGTTTTTT
TRBV20-1	TRBD2	NA	TRBJ2-7	CSAREPGTKGEQYF	TGCAGTGCTAGAGAGCCCGGGACTAAGGGCGAGCAGTACTTC
TRBV12-3/TRBV12-4	NA	NA	TRBJ1-1	CASSFARARTEAFF	TGTGCCAGCAGCTTTGCAAGGGCCCGAACTGAAGCTTTCTTT
TRBV5-1	NA	NA	TRBJ2-1	CASSFPAGNEQFF	TGCGCCAGCAGCTTTCCGGCGGGGAATGAGCAGTTCTTC
TRBV20-1	TRBD1	NA	TRBJ1-5	CSARTGTGIISNQPQHF	TGCAGTGCTAGGACCGGGACAGGGATAATAAGCAATCAGCCCCAGCATTTT
TRBV11-2	TRBD1	NA	TRBJ2-7	CASSLGTELYEQYF	TGTGCCAGCAGCTTGGGGACAGAACTCTACGAGCAGTACTTC
TRBV7-2	TRBD1	few	TRBJ2-3	CASSLGPDRGPRTDTQYF	TGTGCCAGCAGCTTAGGGCCGGACAGGGGGCCCCGCACAGATACGCAGTATTTT
TRBV3-1	NA	NA	TRBJ1-1	CASSQASLSNTEAFF	TGTGCCAGCAGCCAAGCCTCCCTTTCGAACACTGAAGCTTTCTTT